What follows is one T cell receptor beta chain and its context. Its antigen is unknown. The data belong to a study of cytomegalovirus exposure and HLA in healthy donors. Study findings and constraints: A classifier reportedly called cytomegalovirus status with high sensitivity and specificity. First-cohort TCR clusters tended to co-occur in the 90 to 150 validation repertoires, a later analysis found. It was about 180 TCR beta chains that were listed as cytomegalovirus-associated.

Here immunoSEQ multiplex PCR was the method, and the copy in TCRdb shows in-frame clones only, minus some. The sample includes 250,000 to 350,000 clones, roughly 89% of them seen just once. There are 14 residues in the CDR3. Trimming removed 3 bases at V and 3 bases at J, with 11 bases between. CDR1 SGHRS and CDR2 YFSETQ come from the germline V gene. Sequenced sample: PBMCs. The receptor was isolated from a woman aged 18-30 years in good health and CMV-seronegative. The V call is TRBV5-1, the J call TRBJ2-3; possibly TRBD1 for D (5 bases). CDR3 in amino acids: CASSWTDTTDTQYF. Here the CDR3 DNA reads TGCGCCAGCAGCTGGACGGACACGACAGATACGCAGTATTTT.